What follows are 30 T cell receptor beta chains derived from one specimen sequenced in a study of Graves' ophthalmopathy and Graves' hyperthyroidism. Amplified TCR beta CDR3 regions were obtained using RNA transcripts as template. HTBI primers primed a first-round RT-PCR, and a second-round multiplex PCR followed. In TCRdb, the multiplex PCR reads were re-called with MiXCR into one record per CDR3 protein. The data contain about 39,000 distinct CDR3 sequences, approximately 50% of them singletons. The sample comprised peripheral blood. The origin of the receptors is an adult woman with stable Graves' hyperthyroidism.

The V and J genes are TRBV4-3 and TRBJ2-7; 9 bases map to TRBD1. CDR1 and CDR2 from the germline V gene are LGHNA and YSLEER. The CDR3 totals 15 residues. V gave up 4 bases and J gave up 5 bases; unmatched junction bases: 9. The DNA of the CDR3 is TGCGCCAGCAGCCCAAGCCGACAGGGGGGCGACGAGCAGTACTTC. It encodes CASSPSRQGGDEQYF.

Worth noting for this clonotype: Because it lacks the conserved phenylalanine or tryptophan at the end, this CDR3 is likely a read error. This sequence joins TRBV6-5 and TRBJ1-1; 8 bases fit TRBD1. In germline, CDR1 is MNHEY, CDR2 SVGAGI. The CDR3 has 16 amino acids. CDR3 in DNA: TGTGCCAACAGTTCGAGACAGGGGATGGGGAACACTGAAGCTTTCCTT. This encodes CANSSRQGMGNTEAFL.

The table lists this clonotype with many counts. The CDR3 coding sequence is TGCGCCAGCAGCCAAGAGGGGAAGGGGGCAAACACCATATATTTT. Translation gives CASSQEGKGANTIYF. The V call is TRBV4-1, the J call TRBJ1-3; TRBD1 matches 7 bases. The CDR3 runs 15 residues. Germline CDR1 is MGHRA and CDR2 is YSYEKL. V lost 0 bases to trimming and J lost 6 bases; unmatched junction nucleotides: 5.

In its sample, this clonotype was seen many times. The CDR3 loop is CASSRRDPGNTIYF. The DNA for the CDR3 is TGTGCCAGCAGCCGCCGGGATCCTGGAAACACCATATATTTT. The V and J genes are TRBV6-5 and TRBJ1-3; unclear D gene. The CDR3 loop spans 14 amino acids. Looked up from germline, CDR1 is MNHEY and CDR2 is SVGAGI. V was shortened by 6 bases and J by 2 bases, with 11 bases between the two germline ends.

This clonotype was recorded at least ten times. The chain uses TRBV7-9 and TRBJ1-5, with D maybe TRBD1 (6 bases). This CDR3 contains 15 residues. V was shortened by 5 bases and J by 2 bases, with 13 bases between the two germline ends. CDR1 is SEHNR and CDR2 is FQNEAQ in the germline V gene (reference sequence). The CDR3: CASSPEGGGNQPQHF. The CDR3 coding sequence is TGTGCCAGCAGCCCAGAGGGGGGGGGCAATCAGCCCCAGCATTTT.

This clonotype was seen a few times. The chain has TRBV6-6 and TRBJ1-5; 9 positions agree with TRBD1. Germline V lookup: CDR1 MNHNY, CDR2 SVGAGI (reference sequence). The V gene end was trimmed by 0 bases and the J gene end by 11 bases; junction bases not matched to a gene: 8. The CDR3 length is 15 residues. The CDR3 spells CASSYSGQGTYAQHF. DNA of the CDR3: TGTGCCAGCAGTTACTCTGGACAGGGGACGTACGCCCAGCATTTT.

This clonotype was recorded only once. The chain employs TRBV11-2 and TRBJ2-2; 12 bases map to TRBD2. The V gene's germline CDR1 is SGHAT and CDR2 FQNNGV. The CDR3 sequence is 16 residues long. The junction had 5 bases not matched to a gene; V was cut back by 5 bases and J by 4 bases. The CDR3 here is CASSTGTSGSTGELFF. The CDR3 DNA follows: TGTGCCAGCAGCACCGGGACTAGCGGGTCCACCGGGGAGCTGTTTTTT.

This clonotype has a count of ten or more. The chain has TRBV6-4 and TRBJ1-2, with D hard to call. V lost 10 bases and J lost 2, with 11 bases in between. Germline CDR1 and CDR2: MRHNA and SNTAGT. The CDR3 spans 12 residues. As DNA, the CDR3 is TGTGCCACCCAGACGTACAACTATGGCTACACCTTC. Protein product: CATQTYNYGYTF.

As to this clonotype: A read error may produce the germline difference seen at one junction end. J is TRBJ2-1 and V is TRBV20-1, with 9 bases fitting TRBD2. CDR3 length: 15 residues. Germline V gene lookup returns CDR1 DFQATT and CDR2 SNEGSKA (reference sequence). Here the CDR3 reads CSASLGGRAFNGQFF. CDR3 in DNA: TGCAGTGCTTCCCTGGGCGGGAGGGCCTTTAATGGGCAGTTCTTC.

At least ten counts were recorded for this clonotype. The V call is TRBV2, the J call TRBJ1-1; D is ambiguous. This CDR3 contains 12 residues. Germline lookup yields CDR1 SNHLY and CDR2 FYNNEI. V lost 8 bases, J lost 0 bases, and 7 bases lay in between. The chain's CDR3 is CASRGLNTEAFF. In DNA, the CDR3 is TGTGCCAGCCGGGGTTTGAACACTGAAGCTTTCTTT.

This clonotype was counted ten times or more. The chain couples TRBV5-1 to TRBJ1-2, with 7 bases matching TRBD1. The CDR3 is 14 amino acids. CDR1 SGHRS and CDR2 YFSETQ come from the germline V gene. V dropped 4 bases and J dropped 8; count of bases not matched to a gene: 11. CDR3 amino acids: CASSASGTERGYTF. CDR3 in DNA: TGCGCCAGCAGCGCCTCCGGGACAGAGCGGGGCTACACCTTC.

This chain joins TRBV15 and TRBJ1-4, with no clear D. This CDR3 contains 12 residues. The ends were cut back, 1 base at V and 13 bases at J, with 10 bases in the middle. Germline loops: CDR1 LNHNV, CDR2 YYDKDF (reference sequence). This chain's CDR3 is CATSRVNQPLFF. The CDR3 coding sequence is TGTGCCACCAGCAGAGTTAACCAGCCACTGTTTTTT. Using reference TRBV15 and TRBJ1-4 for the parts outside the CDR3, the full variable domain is DAMVIQNPRYQVTQFGKPVTLSCSQTLNHNVMYWYQQKSSQAPKLLFHYYDKDFNNEADTPDNFQSRRPNTSFCFLDIRSPGLGDTAMYLCATSRVNQPLFFGSGTQLSVL.

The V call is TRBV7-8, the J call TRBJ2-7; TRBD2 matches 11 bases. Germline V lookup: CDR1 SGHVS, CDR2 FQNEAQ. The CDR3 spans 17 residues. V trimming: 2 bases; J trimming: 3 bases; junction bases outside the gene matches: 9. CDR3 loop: CASSLTSGSARFYEQYF. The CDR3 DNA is TGTGCCAGCAGCTTAACTAGCGGGAGTGCACGATTCTACGAGCAGTACTTC.

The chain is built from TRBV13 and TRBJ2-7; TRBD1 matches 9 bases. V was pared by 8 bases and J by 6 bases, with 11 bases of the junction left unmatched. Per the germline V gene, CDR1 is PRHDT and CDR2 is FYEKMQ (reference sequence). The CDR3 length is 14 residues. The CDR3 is CASPAGTGYAEQYF. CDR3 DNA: TGTGCCAGCCCCGCCGGGACAGGGTACGCCGAGCAGTACTTC.

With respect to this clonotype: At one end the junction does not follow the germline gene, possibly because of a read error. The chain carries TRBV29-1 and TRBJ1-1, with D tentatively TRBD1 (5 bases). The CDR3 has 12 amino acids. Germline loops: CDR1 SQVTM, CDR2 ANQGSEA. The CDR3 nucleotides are TGCAGCCAAGCCCGACTGGACACTGAAGCTCTCTTT. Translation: CSQARLDTEALF.

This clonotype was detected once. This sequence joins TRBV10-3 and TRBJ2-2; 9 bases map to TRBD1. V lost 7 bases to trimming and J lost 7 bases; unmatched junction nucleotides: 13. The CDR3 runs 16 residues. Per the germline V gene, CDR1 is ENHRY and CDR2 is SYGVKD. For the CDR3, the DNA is TGTGCCATCAATGGTAGGGACCGGGACAGGGTCGGGGAGCTGTTTTTT. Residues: CAINGRDRDRVGELFF.

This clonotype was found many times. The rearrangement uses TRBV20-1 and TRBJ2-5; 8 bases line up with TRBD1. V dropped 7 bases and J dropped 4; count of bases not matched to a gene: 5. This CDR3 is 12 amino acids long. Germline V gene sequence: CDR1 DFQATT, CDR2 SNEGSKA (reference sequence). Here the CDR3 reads CSVRTGIETQYF. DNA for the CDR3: TGCAGTGTTCGGACAGGGATAGAGACCCAGTACTTC.

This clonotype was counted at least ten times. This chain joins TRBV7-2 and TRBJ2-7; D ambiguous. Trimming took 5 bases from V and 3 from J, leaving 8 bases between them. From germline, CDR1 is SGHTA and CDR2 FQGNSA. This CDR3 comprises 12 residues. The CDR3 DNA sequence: TGTGCCAGCAGCAGAGACTTCTACGAGCAGTACTTC. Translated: CASSRDFYEQYF. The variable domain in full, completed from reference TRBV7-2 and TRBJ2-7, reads GAGVSQSPSNKVTEKGKDVELRCDPISGHTALYWYRQSLGQGLEFLIYFQGNSAPDKSGLPSDRFSAERTGGSVSTLTIQRTQQEDSAVYLCASSRDFYEQYFGPGTRLTVT.

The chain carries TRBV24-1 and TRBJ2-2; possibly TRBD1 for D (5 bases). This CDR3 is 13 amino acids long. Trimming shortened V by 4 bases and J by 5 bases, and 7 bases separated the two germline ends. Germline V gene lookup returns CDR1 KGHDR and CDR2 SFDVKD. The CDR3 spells CATSEYRTGELFF. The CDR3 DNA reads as TGTGCCACCAGTGAATACAGGACCGGGGAGCTGTTTTTT.

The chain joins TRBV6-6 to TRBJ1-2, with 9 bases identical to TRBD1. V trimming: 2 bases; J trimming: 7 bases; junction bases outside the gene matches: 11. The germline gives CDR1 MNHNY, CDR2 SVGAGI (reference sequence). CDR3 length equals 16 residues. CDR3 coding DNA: TGTGCCAGCAGTTACCCGGATCAACAGGGGGCGGGTGGCTACACCTTC. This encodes CASSYPDQQGAGGYTF.

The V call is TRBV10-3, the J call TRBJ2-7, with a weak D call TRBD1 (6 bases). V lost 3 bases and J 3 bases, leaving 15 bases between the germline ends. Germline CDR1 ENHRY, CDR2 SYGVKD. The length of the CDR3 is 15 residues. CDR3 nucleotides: TGTGCCATCAGTGAATTACAGGGACGGAGCTACGAGCAGTACTTC. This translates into CAISELQGRSYEQYF.

Here the CDR3 DNA reads TGCAGCTGCCCCGGTTGGACAGAAGGGACCCAGTACTTC. Amino acids: CSCPGWTEGTQYF. This chain joins TRBV29-1 and TRBJ2-5, with D possibly being TRBD1 (6 bases). V shed 8 bases and J shed 7 bases, with 20 bases lying between them. Germline CDR1 reads SQVTM; CDR2 reads ANQGSEA. This CDR3 has 13 residues. Looking up the rest from reference TRBV29-1 and TRBJ2-5 gives the full variable domain: SAVISQKPSRDICQRGTSLTIQCQVDSQVTMMFWYRQQPGQSLTLIATANQGSEATYESGFVIDKFPISRPNLTFSTLTVSNMSPEDSSIYLCSCPGWTEGTQYFGPGTRLLVL.

This CDR3 reads CASSGNRADYEQYF. The CDR3 DNA reads TGCGCCAGCAGCGGGAACCGGGCCGACTACGAGCAGTACTTC. The chain has TRBV5-1 and TRBJ2-7; D call uncertain. V lost 4 bases and J lost 3, with 14 bases in between. Germline V gene data show CDR1 as SGHRS and CDR2 as YFSETQ. This CDR3 has 14 residues.

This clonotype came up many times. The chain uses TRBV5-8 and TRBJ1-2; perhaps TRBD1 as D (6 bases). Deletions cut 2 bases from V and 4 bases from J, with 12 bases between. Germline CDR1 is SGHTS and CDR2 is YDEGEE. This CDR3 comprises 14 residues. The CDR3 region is CASSLPGQTYGYTF. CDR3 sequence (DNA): TGTGCCAGCAGCTTACCGGGACAAACCTATGGCTACACCTTC.

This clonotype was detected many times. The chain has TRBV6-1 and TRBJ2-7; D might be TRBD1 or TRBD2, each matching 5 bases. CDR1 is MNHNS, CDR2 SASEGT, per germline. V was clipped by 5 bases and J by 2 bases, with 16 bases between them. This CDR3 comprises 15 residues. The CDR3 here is CASSTRFWDPYEQYF. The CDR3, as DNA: TGTGCCAGCAGTACCCGCTTCTGGGACCCCTACGAGCAGTACTTC.

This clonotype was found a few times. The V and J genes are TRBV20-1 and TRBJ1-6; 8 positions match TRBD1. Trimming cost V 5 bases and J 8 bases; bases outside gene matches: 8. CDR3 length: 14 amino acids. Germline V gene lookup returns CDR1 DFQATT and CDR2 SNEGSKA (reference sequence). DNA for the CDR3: TGCAGTGCTGATCCGGGACAGGCCTATTCACCCCTCCACTTT. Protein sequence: CSADPGQAYSPLHF.

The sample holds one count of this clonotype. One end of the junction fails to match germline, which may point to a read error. The CDR3 DNA reads as TGTGCCACCAGTGATTTTTCCCGCTATCAGCCCCAGCATTTT. It codes for CATSDFSRYQPQHF. The chain uses TRBV10-3 and TRBJ1-5; no definite D call. Germline assignment: CDR1 ENHRY and CDR2 SYGVKD. This CDR3 region has 14 residues.

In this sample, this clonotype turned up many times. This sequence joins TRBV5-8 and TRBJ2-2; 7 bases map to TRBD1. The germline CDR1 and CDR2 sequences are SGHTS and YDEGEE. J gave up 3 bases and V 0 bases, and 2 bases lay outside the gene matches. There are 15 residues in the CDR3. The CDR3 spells CASSLGDSYTGELFF. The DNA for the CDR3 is TGTGCCAGCAGCTTGGGGGACAGCTACACCGGGGAGCTGTTTTTT.

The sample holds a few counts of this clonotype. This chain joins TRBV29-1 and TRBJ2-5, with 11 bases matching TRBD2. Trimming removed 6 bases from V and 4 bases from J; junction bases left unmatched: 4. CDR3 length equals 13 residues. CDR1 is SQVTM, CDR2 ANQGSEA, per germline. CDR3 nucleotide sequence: TGCAGCGTCGTTAGCGGGAGGGCAGAGACCCAGTACTTC. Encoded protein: CSVVSGRAETQYF. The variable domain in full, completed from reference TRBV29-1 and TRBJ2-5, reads SAVISQKPSRDICQRGTSLTIQCQVDSQVTMMFWYRQQPGQSLTLIATANQGSEATYESGFVIDKFPISRPNLTFSTLTVSNMSPEDSSIYLCSVVSGRAETQYFGPGTRLLVL.

This CDR3 is CASSLAYSWRTDQPQHF. CDR3 in DNA: TGCGCCAGCAGCTTGGCCTACAGTTGGAGGACAGATCAGCCCCAGCATTTT. The rearrangement uses TRBV5-1 and TRBJ1-5, with D possibly TRBD1 on 6 matching bases. V gave up 0 bases and J gave up 5 bases, with 18 bases separating them. This CDR3 is 17 amino acids long. CDR1 and CDR2 (germline): SGHRS, YFSETQ.